This T cell receptor (beta chain) was sequenced during a study of Graves' ophthalmopathy and Graves' hyperthyroidism. V was clipped by 8 bases and J by 5 bases, with 9 bases between them. The CDR3 totals 11 residues. Germline loops: CDR1 SNHLY, CDR2 FYNNEI. The table lists this clonotype with many counts. Using RNA transcripts, the TCR beta CDR3 regions were amplified. HTBI-primed RT-PCR formed the first round, and a multiplex PCR formed the second. TCRdb itself ran the multiplex PCR reads through MiXCR, one entry per CDR3 protein. Of roughly 1.1 million distinct CDR3 sequences listed, approximately 35% are singletons.

Material: peripheral blood or thyroid tissue (not recorded which). This TCR was recovered from an adult man with Graves' hyperthyroidism. The rearrangement joins TRBV2 to TRBJ2-5; no clear D. The CDR3 here is CASFFVETQYF. As DNA, the CDR3 is TGTGCCAGCTTCTTCGTGGAGACCCAGTACTTC.